This TCR beta chain was identified during a study of PD-L1 blockade in urothelial cancer. Sequencing was performed with immunoSEQ multiplex PCR; in TCRdb, only in-frame clones are kept and a portion is missing. Of 44,000 or so clones listed, about 91% are singletons. The CDR3 sequence is 14 residues long. The ends were cut back, 5 bases at V and 0 bases at J, with 9 bases in the middle. Germline values: CDR1 SGHTA, CDR2 FQGNSA. V usage is TRBV7-2 and J usage is TRBJ2-3, with unresolved D. The sequence derives from a man older than 75 with urothelial cancer. Sequences were derived from PBMCs, sampled around atezolizumab (anti-PD-L1) treatment. The DNA of the CDR3 is TGTGCCAGCAGCCTCGACGGGAGCACAGATACGCAGTATTTT. It specifies CASSLDGSTDTQYF.